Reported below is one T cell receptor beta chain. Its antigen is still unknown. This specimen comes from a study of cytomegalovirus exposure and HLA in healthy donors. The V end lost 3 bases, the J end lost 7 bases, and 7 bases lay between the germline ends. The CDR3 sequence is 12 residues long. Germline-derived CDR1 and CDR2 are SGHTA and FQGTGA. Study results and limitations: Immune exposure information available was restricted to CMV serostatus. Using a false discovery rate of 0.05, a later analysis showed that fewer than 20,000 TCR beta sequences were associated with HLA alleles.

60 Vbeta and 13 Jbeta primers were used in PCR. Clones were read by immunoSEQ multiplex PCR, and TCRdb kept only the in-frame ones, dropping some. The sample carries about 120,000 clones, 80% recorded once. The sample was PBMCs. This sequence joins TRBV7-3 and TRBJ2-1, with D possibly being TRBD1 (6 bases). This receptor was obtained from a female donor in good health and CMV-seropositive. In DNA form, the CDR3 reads TGTGCCAGCAGCTTTACAGGGAATGAGCAGTTCTTC. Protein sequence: CASSFTGNEQFF.